Listed below are T cell receptor beta chains from one sample, sequenced in a study of blood T cells in healthy people across ages. TCRdb passed the 5' RACE reads through MiXCR, listing each CDR3 protein once. The repertoire holds about 940,000 distinct CDR3 sequences, with about 48% as singletons. Sequenced sample: blood. The receptors here all came from a man younger than 40 in good health. The CDR3 runs from the conserved cysteine through the conserved F or W. Each record gives: V gene, D gene, J gene, CDR3 protein. The D gene is left open where the match is weak.

TRBV6-2/TRBV6-3	NA	TRBJ1-1	CASSYDGPSRAFF
TRBV5-6	NA	TRBJ2-4	CASSLTLPSQNIQYF
TRBV6-5	NA	TRBJ1-2	CASSYSLQLGYGYTF
TRBV10-3	NA	TRBJ1-4	CAISYDRDEKLFF
TRBV20-1	NA	TRBJ2-5	CSAITSSNFRETQYF
TRBV5-1	NA	TRBJ2-7	CASSLAAGHISYEQYF
TRBV12-3/TRBV12-4	NA	TRBJ2-1	CASSLNKVLREEQFF
TRBV29-1	TRBD1	NA	CSVVVTGAYEQYF
TRBV24-1	NA	TRBJ2-4	CATSGEAKNIQYF
TRBV20-1	TRBD2	TRBJ2-1	CSTSGTRSEQFF
TRBV13	NA	TRBJ2-5	CASSPTTAQETQYF
TRBV29-1	NA	TRBJ2-7	CSVEDAGRSPYEQYF
TRBV6-1	NA	TRBJ1-6	CASSEQEINSPLHF